These T cell receptor beta chains were read from a single sample in a study of cytotoxic CD8 clonotypes in ibrutinib-treated CLL. The method was immunoSEQ multiplex PCR; TCRdb's version includes in-frame clones alone and lacks a portion of them. Of approximately 120,000 clones listed, around 84% are singletons. Material: PBMCs, obtained after 24 months of ibrutinib treatment. The receptor set was obtained from a human donor with chronic lymphocytic leukemia. The CDR3 runs from the conserved cysteine through the conserved F or W. D genes are given only for firm matches. Clone size, where shown, is once, few, many, or a class for clones that have expanded.

D,size,V,J,CDR3,DNA
.,.,TRBV30,TRBJ2-1,CAWVKLGNEQFF,TGTGCCTGGGTAAAACTAGGAAATGAGCAGTTCTTC
TRBD1,.,TRBV15,TRBJ1-5,CATSREAQGAGQPQHF,TGTGCCACCAGCAGAGAGGCCCAGGGGGCAGGTCAGCCCCAGCATTTT
TRBD1,once,TRBV30,TRBJ1-5,CALDRGNQPQHF,TGTGCCTTGGACAGGGGAAATCAGCCCCAGCATTTT
.,.,TRBV19,TRBJ1-6,CASSMRVSDSPLHF,TGTGCCAGTAGTATGCGGGTGTCCGATTCACCCCTCCACTTT
.,.,TRBV7-5,TRBJ2-4,CARSIRAKVDIQYF,TGTGCCAGAAGCATCAGGGCAAAAGTGGACATTCAGTACTTC
.,.,TRBV19,TRBJ2-3,CASSMPSDTQYF,TGTGCCAGTAGTATGCCCTCAGATACGCAGTATTTT
.,.,TRBV27,TRBJ2-5,CASSLSPQGWETQYF,TGTGCCAGCAGCCTCTCCCCCCAGGGTTGGGAGACCCAGTACTTC
.,.,TRBV5-1,TRBJ2-2,CASSSRGGELFF,TGCGCCAGCAGCTCTCGAGGCGGGGAGCTGTTTTTT
.,once,TRBV5-1,TRBJ2-5,CASSEGGSLTQYF,TGCGCCAGCAGCGAAGGTGGGAGTTTGACCCAGTACTTC
.,.,TRBV7-2,TRBJ1-2,CASSLGGPGRGYTF,TGTGCCAGCAGCTTAGGGGGGCCAGGTCGAGGCTACACCTTC
.,.,TRBV19,TRBJ1-1,CASTQGWVKAFF,TGTGCCAGTACACAAGGGTGGGTTAAAGCTTTCTTT
.,.,TRBV5-1,TRBJ2-3,CASSASTDTQYF,TGCGCCAGCAGCGCCAGCACAGATACGCAGTATTTT
.,.,TRBV18,TRBJ2-7,CASSPPTGLSSEQYF,TGTGCCAGCTCACCACCGACAGGTCTCTCGTCCGAGCAGTACTTC
TRBD1,.,TRBV6-5,TRBJ2-7,CASSWTGTGSYEQYF,TGTGCCAGCAGTTGGACCGGGACAGGGAGCTACGAGCAGTACTTC
.,.,TRBV29-1,TRBJ2-7,CSAQRDILYEQYF,TGCAGCGCCCAACGGGACATCCTCTACGAGCAGTACTTC
TRBD1,.,TRBV7-9,TRBJ2-2,CASSWGDRDTGELFF,TGTGCCAGCAGCTGGGGGGACAGGGATACCGGGGAGCTGTTTTTT
.,once,TRBV6-5,TRBJ2-7,CASSRGTRKGEQYF,TGTGCCAGCAGCCGAGGGACTCGAAAAGGGGAGCAGTACTTC
.,.,TRBV6-6,TRBJ2-5,CASSYLGSSETQYF,TGTGCCAGCAGTTACCTAGGCAGCTCAGAGACCCAGTACTTC
.,.,TRBV7-6,TRBJ2-7,CASSFPRGEQYF,TGTGCCAGCAGCTTTCCTCGCGGCGAGCAGTACTTC
.,.,TRBV5-6,TRBJ1-5,CASSSYAGELQPQHF,TGTGCCAGCAGCTCATATGCGGGGGAATTGCAGCCCCAGCATTTT
.,.,TRBV19,TRBJ1-5,CASSVSRQPQHF,TGTGCCAGCAGTGTGTCCCGTCAGCCCCAGCATTTT
.,.,TRBV5-4,TRBJ1-2,CASSFRGADYGYTF,TGTGCCAGCAGCTTCAGAGGAGCGGACTATGGCTACACCTTC